This TCR beta chain was sequenced for a study of Ad26.COV2.S vaccination and SARS-CoV-2 variants. On the study more broadly: In the COV1001 trial, the donor was in the Ad26.COV2.S arm.

TCRdb's table, derived via immunoSEQ multiplex PCR, lists solely in-frame clones and lacks some. Altogether hundreds of thousands of clones are present, about 90% being singletons, with the ten largest covering approximately 1.5%. Study-level findings and limits: Post-vaccination spike-specific CD8+ and CD4+ T cell responses reportedly had substantial breadth.

As for treatment: some 20 received Ad26.COV2.S at low or high dose, single or two shots; a few received placebo; per-sample allocation not given. Day 63 following the first vaccine or placebo injection was when the samples were taken. An Ad26 vector expressing Wuhan-strain SARS-CoV-2 spike served as the vaccine. The length of the CDR3 is 15 residues. Germline V gives CDR1 GTSNPN, CDR2 SVGIG (reference sequence). Trimming pared 4 bases from V and 2 bases from J, leaving 15 bases between. Concerning this clone itself: The antigen remains undetermined.

The sample consisted of peripheral blood, taken in a trial of Ad26.COV2.S vaccine versus placebo. The TCR comes from a person aged 18 to 59 who received the Ad26.COV2.S COVID-19 vaccine or a placebo. J is TRBJ2-1 and V is TRBV30, with D maybe TRBD1 (5 bases). The CDR3, as DNA: TGTGCCTGGACCCTTCCAGGGTTTCCCTACAATGAGCAGTTCTTC. Translated, it gives CAWTLPGFPYNEQFF.